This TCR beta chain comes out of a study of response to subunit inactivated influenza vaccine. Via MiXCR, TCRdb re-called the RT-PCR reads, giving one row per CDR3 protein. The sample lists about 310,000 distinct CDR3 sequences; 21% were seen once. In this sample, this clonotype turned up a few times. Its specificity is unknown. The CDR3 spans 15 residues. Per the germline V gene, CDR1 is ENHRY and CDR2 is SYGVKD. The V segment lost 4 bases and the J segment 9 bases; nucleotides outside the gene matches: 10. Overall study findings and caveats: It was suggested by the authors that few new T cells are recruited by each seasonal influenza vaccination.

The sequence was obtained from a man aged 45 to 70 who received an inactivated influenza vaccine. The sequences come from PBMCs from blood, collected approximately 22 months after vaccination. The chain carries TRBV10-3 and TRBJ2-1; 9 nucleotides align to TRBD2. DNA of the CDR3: TGTGCCATCAGTGCCGAAGGCGGGAGGGTGAGTGAGCAGTTCTTC. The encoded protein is CAISAEGGRVSEQFF.